This is a list of T cell receptor beta chains from one sample in a study of cytomegalovirus exposure and HLA in healthy donors. Profiled with immunoSEQ multiplex PCR; TCRdb holds only in-frame clones, not every one. This sample has around 96,000 clones, with 60% to 80% found just once. Input material: PBMCs. These receptors were collected from a man between 60 and 70 years old in good health and CMV-seronegative. CDR3s include the opening cysteine and the closing phenylalanine or tryptophan. Each record gives: D gene, J gene, clone size, V gene, CDR3 protein, CDR3 DNA. A D gene is named only where the DNA matches it firmly. Rows give clone size only sometimes, using once, few, many, or a class for an expanded clone.

D gene: TRBD2
J gene: TRBJ2-1
clone size: -
V gene: TRBV5-1
CDR3 protein: CASSSTSEGANEQFF
CDR3 DNA: TGCGCCAGCAGCTCGACTAGCGAGGGTGCCAATGAGCAGTTCTTC

D gene: -
J gene: TRBJ2-1
clone size: -
V gene: TRBV7-2
CDR3 protein: CASSFGASSYNEQFF
CDR3 DNA: TGTGCCAGCAGCTTTGGGGCCAGCTCCTACAATGAGCAGTTCTTC

D gene: -
J gene: TRBJ1-2
clone size: -
V gene: TRBV19
CDR3 protein: CASSDLGTSGGYTF
CDR3 DNA: TGTGCCAGTAGTGATCTGGGGACATCCGGAGGCTACACCTTC

D gene: -
J gene: TRBJ1-1
clone size: once
V gene: TRBV2
CDR3 protein: CASRGGEVEAFF
CDR3 DNA: TGTGCCAGCAGGGGGGGGGAGGTTGAAGCTTTCTTT

D gene: TRBD1
J gene: TRBJ1-2
clone size: -
V gene: TRBV7-3
CDR3 protein: CASSSFTGDGYTF
CDR3 DNA: TGTGCCAGCAGCTCTTTCACAGGGGATGGCTACACCTTC

D gene: -
J gene: TRBJ1-4
clone size: -
V gene: TRBV5-1
CDR3 protein: CASSLADSTTNEKLFF
CDR3 DNA: TGCGCCAGCAGCTTGGCCGACAGCACAACTAATGAAAAACTGTTTTTT

D gene: -
J gene: TRBJ2-7
clone size: -
V gene: TRBV18
CDR3 protein: CASSTLQGGASYEQYF
CDR3 DNA: TGTGCCAGCTCAACCTTACAGGGTGGGGCGTCCTACGAGCAGTACTTC

D gene: TRBD2
J gene: TRBJ2-7
clone size: -
V gene: TRBV4-2
CDR3 protein: CASSQDTLAGGREQYF
CDR3 DNA: TGTGCCAGCAGCCAAGATACTCTAGCGGGAGGAAGGGAGCAGTACTTC

D gene: TRBD2
J gene: TRBJ2-1
clone size: -
V gene: TRBV5-1
CDR3 protein: CASSSGTSGGNEQFF
CDR3 DNA: TGCGCCAGCAGTTCGGGGACTAGCGGTGGTAATGAGCAGTTCTTC

D gene: TRBD1
J gene: TRBJ1-5
clone size: few
V gene: TRBV6-6
CDR3 protein: CASTKDRGNQPQHF
CDR3 DNA: TGTGCCAGCACCAAGGACAGGGGTAATCAGCCCCAGCATTTT

D gene: -
J gene: TRBJ1-1
clone size: -
V gene: TRBV6-5
CDR3 protein: CASRREGGSWTEAFF
CDR3 DNA: TGTGCCAGCAGGCGGGAGGGGGGTTCTTGGACTGAAGCTTTCTTT

D gene: -
J gene: TRBJ2-1
clone size: -
V gene: TRBV14
CDR3 protein: CASSQDWETYNEQFF
CDR3 DNA: TGTGCCAGCAGCCAAGATTGGGAGACCTACAATGAGCAGTTCTTC

D gene: TRBD1
J gene: TRBJ1-5
clone size: -
V gene: TRBV27
CDR3 protein: CASSRDSNSNQPQHF
CDR3 DNA: TGTGCCAGCAGTAGGGACAGCAATAGCAATCAGCCCCAGCATTTT

D gene: -
J gene: TRBJ2-2
clone size: -
V gene: TRBV6-4
CDR3 protein: CASWAGSGELFF
CDR3 DNA: TGTGCCAGCTGGGCGGGGTCCGGGGAGCTGTTTTTT

D gene: -
J gene: TRBJ2-7
clone size: -
V gene: TRBV6-5
CDR3 protein: CASSPSHLYSYEQYF
CDR3 DNA: TGTGCCAGCAGTCCGAGCCACCTCTACAGCTACGAGCAGTACTTC

D gene: -
J gene: TRBJ2-4
clone size: -
V gene: TRBV6-1
CDR3 protein: CTSGLGGVQYF
CDR3 DNA: TGTACCAGCGGCCTTGGAGGGGTTCAGTACTTC

D gene: TRBD2
J gene: TRBJ2-4
clone size: -
V gene: TRBV7-8
CDR3 protein: CASSPRLAKNIQYF
CDR3 DNA: TGTGCCAGCAGCCCTCGACTAGCAAAAAACATTCAGTACTTC

D gene: TRBD2
J gene: TRBJ2-3
clone size: -
V gene: TRBV29-1
CDR3 protein: CSVELAGPRTDTQYF
CDR3 DNA: TGCAGCGTCGAGTTAGCGGGGCCCCGGACAGATACGCAGTATTTT